The T cell receptor beta chain under discussion was sequenced for a study of T cell responses to AZD1222 COVID-19 vaccine. Data came from immunoSEQ multiplex PCR; TCRdb stores just in-frame clones and leaves some out. The table records about 120,000 clones, over 80% of them present only once. The CDR3 loop spans 14 amino acids. Germline V CDR1 and CDR2: GTSNPN, SVGIG (reference sequence). The V and J ends lost 4 bases and 0 bases respectively, with 10 bases between them. By sample share, this clone is medium-sized. This chain joins TRBV30 and TRBJ2-1; D is undetermined. Sequencing used peripheral blood, obtained on day 0 of AZD1222 vaccination. This receptor was identified in an adult in good health. CDR3 in DNA: TGTGCCTGGATTCGTCCCCCCTCCTACAATGAGCAGTTCTTC. Its protein product is CAWIRPPSYNEQFF.